The clone carrying this TCR beta chain was seen only once. Trimming removed 0 bases from V and 0 bases from J, with 10 bases in between. Germline V gives CDR1 SGHRS, CDR2 YFSETQ. The CDR3 covers 17 residues. Caucasian adults residing in Nashville, Tennessee made up all the donors. A CD45RA+ naive subset and a CD45RA-negative memory subset were split from CD4+ cells. The deep-level immunoSEQ assay was used. In the original processing: Junction-only sequences without quality scores were provided by ImmunoSEQ, so filtering was different. TCRdb keeps only in-frame clones here, not all; method: immunoSEQ multiplex PCR. The DNA gave D and trimming, while V, J and clone size come from that table. The table records 2 million or so clones, 85% to 95% of them present only once. The sample belongs to a study of shared clonotypes between healthy human individuals.

The chain uses TRBV5-1 and TRBJ2-6, with unresolved D. Sequenced sample: naive CD4+ T cells sorted from blood. Sample subset: CD45RA+ positively selected. The receptor's source is a young man in good health. This CDR3 is CASSLDGTGSGANVLTF. The CDR3 bases are TGCGCCAGCAGCTTGGATGGTACCGGCTCTGGGGCCAACGTCCTGACTTTC.